The sequence of this T cell receptor (beta chain) was determined in a study of human T cells and chemical hapten exposure. This clonotype has a single count. This CDR3 has 13 residues. Trimming stripped 4 bases from V and 7 bases from J, with 10 bases between. The V gene's germline CDR1 is SGHTA and CDR2 FQGNSA. TCRdb re-analysed the RACE reads in MiXCR, keeping a single row per CDR3 protein. The sample holds over 150,000 distinct CDR3 sequences, 25% to 30% seen once. Time point meaning: patch test 3, about 24 weeks after DPC sensitization. As for treatment: therapeutic diphenylcyclopropenone sensitization with weekly scalp DPC.

This sequence joins TRBV7-2 and TRBJ2-2, with TRBD1 as a possible D gene (5 bases). The receptor's source is a woman in her late teens or twenties with alopecia areata. Some clones in this sample may be carry-over from other donors' samples. The sequencing here drew on whole blood, taken in connection with sensitization to the hapten diphenylcyclopropenone (DPC). The DNA of the CDR3 is TGTGCCAGCAGCTCCGCAGGGAACGGGGAGCTGTTTTTT. It is translated as CASSSAGNGELFF.